This T cell receptor beta chain emerged from a study of blood T cell repertoires in COVID-19. For the study at large: COVID-19 samples, acute and convalescent, were from the United States, Italy and Spain.

The V gene's germline CDR1 is SGHNT and CDR2 YENEEA. With 2 bases clipped from V and 8 bases from J, the junction kept 10 bases outside the gene matches. The CDR3 extends over 17 amino acids. Libraries were prepared by immunoSEQ multiplex PCR; TCRdb keeps only in-frame clonotypes and omits some of them. The sample comprises about 120,000 clones, about 87% of which are singletons, and more than 2% rests with the top ten. Sequenced input: peripheral blood. The chain is built from TRBV11-3 and TRBJ2-1; 12 bases map to TRBD2. This receptor was identified in a woman aged 45-60 years with acute or convalescent COVID-19. The CDR3 here is CASSLLASGGAFHEQFF. The CDR3 region has the DNA TGTGCCAGCAGCTTATTGGCTAGCGGGGGGGCATTTCATGAGCAGTTCTTC.